This is a list of T cell receptor beta chains from one sample in a study of CD8 T cells in Susac syndrome. Via MiXCR, TCRdb re-called the immunoSEQ multiplex PCR reads, giving one row per CDR3 protein. The table records roughly 140,000 distinct CDR3 sequences, 95% to 96% of them present only once. What was sequenced was CD8+ T cells from PBMCs. These receptors were collected from a human donor with multiple sclerosis. Both conserved end residues are part of each CDR3. The order of the fields is V gene, J gene, clone size, D gene, CDR3 DNA, CDR3 protein. D genes are given only for firm matches. Clone size is not always given. Where it is, it says once, few, many or a class for expanded clones.

v_call: TRBV20-1
j_call: TRBJ1-2
clone_size: NA
d_call: NA
cdr3_nt: TGCAGCGGAGACTATGGCTACACCTTC
cdr3_aa: CSGDYGYTF

v_call: TRBV10-3
j_call: TRBJ1-2
clone_size: once
d_call: NA
cdr3_nt: TGTGCCATCAGTGAGTCGAAGGAGGATAGCTACTATGGCTACACCTTC
cdr3_aa: CAISESKEDSYYGYTF

v_call: TRBV28
j_call: TRBJ1-6
clone_size: NA
d_call: NA
cdr3_nt: TGTGCCAGCTGGGGTACTTTTAGTTCACCCCTCCACTTT
cdr3_aa: CASWGTFSSPLHF

v_call: TRBV15
j_call: TRBJ1-4
clone_size: NA
d_call: TRBD1
cdr3_nt: TGTGCCACCAGCAGACACCGGGACAGTAATGAAAAACTGTTTTTT
cdr3_aa: CATSRHRDSNEKLFF

v_call: TRBV20-1
j_call: TRBJ1-5
clone_size: NA
d_call: TRBD1
cdr3_nt: TGCAGTGCTAGATCGGGGACAGGGGTGAAACAGCCCCAGCATTTT
cdr3_aa: CSARSGTGVKQPQHF

v_call: TRBV30
j_call: TRBJ2-2
clone_size: NA
d_call: NA
cdr3_nt: TGTGCCGCCTCCAGGGGCACCGGGGAGCTGTTTTTT
cdr3_aa: CAASRGTGELFF

v_call: TRBV14
j_call: TRBJ2-7
clone_size: NA
d_call: NA
cdr3_nt: TGTGCCAGCAGCCAAGGGATACGGACCTACGAGCAGTACTTC
cdr3_aa: CASSQGIRTYEQYF

v_call: TRBV30
j_call: TRBJ2-4
clone_size: NA
d_call: TRBD1
cdr3_nt: TGTGCCTGGGGAACAGGGGGCCTGAACATTCAGTACTTC
cdr3_aa: CAWGTGGLNIQYF

v_call: TRBV30
j_call: TRBJ2-3
clone_size: NA
d_call: TRBD2
cdr3_nt: TGTGCCTGGAGTTCGGGACTAGCGGGGGTAGATACGCAGTATTTC
cdr3_aa: CAWSSGLAGVDTQYF

v_call: TRBV7-9
j_call: TRBJ1-1
clone_size: NA
d_call: TRBD1
cdr3_nt: TGTGCCAGCAGGCCGGGACAGGGGGCTCGCACTGAAGCTTTCTTT
cdr3_aa: CASRPGQGARTEAFF

v_call: TRBV9
j_call: TRBJ2-1
clone_size: NA
d_call: NA
cdr3_nt: TGTGCCAGCAGCGTAGTAAGCTTTGCCTACAATGAGCAGTTCTTC
cdr3_aa: CASSVVSFAYNEQFF

v_call: TRBV4-2
j_call: TRBJ2-2
clone_size: NA
d_call: NA
cdr3_nt: TGTGCCAGCAGCTTCCGTTGGAACACCGGGGAGCTGTTTTTT
cdr3_aa: CASSFRWNTGELFF

v_call: TRBV7-2
j_call: TRBJ2-3
clone_size: NA
d_call: NA
cdr3_nt: TGTGCCAGCAGCCGACGGGGGTTCCCCACAGATACGCAGTATTTT
cdr3_aa: CASSRRGFPTDTQYF

v_call: TRBV2
j_call: TRBJ2-1
clone_size: NA
d_call: NA
cdr3_nt: TGTGCCAGCAGTGATCCCCCCAATGAGCAGTTCTTC
cdr3_aa: CASSDPPNEQFF

v_call: TRBV12-3/TRBV12-4
j_call: TRBJ2-3
clone_size: few
d_call: NA
cdr3_nt: TGTGCCAGCAGTTTCTCAGATACGCAGTATTTT
cdr3_aa: CASSFSDTQYF

v_call: TRBV3-1
j_call: TRBJ2-2
clone_size: NA
d_call: TRBD2
cdr3_nt: TGTGCCAGCAGCCAAGTAGCGGGGGGAACCGGGGAGCTGTTTTTT
cdr3_aa: CASSQVAGGTGELFF

v_call: TRBV29-1
j_call: TRBJ1-1
clone_size: NA
d_call: NA
cdr3_nt: TGCAGCGTTGATGGGGTGAACACTGAAGCTTTCTTT
cdr3_aa: CSVDGVNTEAFF

v_call: TRBV30
j_call: TRBJ1-2
clone_size: NA
d_call: NA
cdr3_nt: TGTGCCTGGAGTGTCGTCGGGAATGGCTACACCTTC
cdr3_aa: CAWSVVGNGYTF

v_call: TRBV19
j_call: TRBJ2-5
clone_size: NA
d_call: NA
cdr3_nt: TGTGCCAGTAATTTGACACCCGATCAAGAGACCCAGTACTTC
cdr3_aa: CASNLTPDQETQYF

v_call: TRBV3-1
j_call: TRBJ1-2
clone_size: NA
d_call: NA
cdr3_nt: TGTGCCAGCAGCCTCCCGGGAGGGGGAGGTCACTATGGCTACACCTTC
cdr3_aa: CASSLPGGGGHYGYTF

v_call: TRBV27
j_call: TRBJ2-1
clone_size: NA
d_call: TRBD1
cdr3_nt: TGTGCCAGCAGTTTGAAGACAGGGAACGAGCAGTTCTTC
cdr3_aa: CASSLKTGNEQFF

v_call: TRBV12-3/TRBV12-4
j_call: TRBJ2-3
clone_size: NA
d_call: NA
cdr3_nt: TGTGCCAGCAGTTCCCTCTCGGGGGTACCCACAGATACGCAGTATTTT
cdr3_aa: CASSSLSGVPTDTQYF

v_call: TRBV29-1
j_call: TRBJ2-6
clone_size: NA
d_call: NA
cdr3_nt: TGCAGCGTCTCCGGGACAATGTCTGGGGCCAACGTCCTGACTTTC
cdr3_aa: CSVSGTMSGANVLTF

v_call: TRBV23-1
j_call: TRBJ1-1
clone_size: NA
d_call: NA
cdr3_nt: TGCGCCAGCAGACTTACGACAGATATGAACACTGAAGCTTTCTTT
cdr3_aa: CASRLTTDMNTEAFF

v_call: TRBV4-1
j_call: TRBJ2-1
clone_size: NA
d_call: NA
cdr3_nt: TGCGCCAGCAGCCAAGATGGAGGACTATCCAATGAGCAGTTCTTC
cdr3_aa: CASSQDGGLSNEQFF

v_call: TRBV29-1
j_call: TRBJ1-3
clone_size: NA
d_call: NA
cdr3_nt: TGCAGCGTTGAAGTCGGGTGGGGCGAAGGAAACACCATATATTTT
cdr3_aa: CSVEVGWGEGNTIYF

v_call: TRBV5-1
j_call: TRBJ2-1
clone_size: NA
d_call: TRBD2
cdr3_nt: TGCGCCAGCAGCGCGGGGGGACCCTTATACAATGAGCAGTTCTTC
cdr3_aa: CASSAGGPLYNEQFF

v_call: TRBV20-1
j_call: TRBJ2-1
clone_size: NA
d_call: TRBD2
cdr3_nt: TGCAGTCCTGAGGGACTAGCGGGGGTCAGTGAGCAGTTCTTC
cdr3_aa: CSPEGLAGVSEQFF

v_call: TRBV12-3/TRBV12-4
j_call: TRBJ2-2
clone_size: NA
d_call: NA
cdr3_nt: TGTGCCAGCAGAGGATCAAACACCGGGGAGCTGTTTTTT
cdr3_aa: CASRGSNTGELFF

v_call: TRBV29-1
j_call: TRBJ2-2
clone_size: NA
d_call: NA
cdr3_nt: TGCAGCGTTGAACGGGATTCCACCGGGGAGCTGTTTTTT
cdr3_aa: CSVERDSTGELFF

v_call: TRBV12-3/TRBV12-4
j_call: TRBJ1-1
clone_size: NA
d_call: NA
cdr3_nt: TGTGCCAGCAGCTCCAGACAGGTCACTGAAGCTTTCTTT
cdr3_aa: CASSSRQVTEAFF

v_call: TRBV25-1
j_call: TRBJ1-1
clone_size: NA
d_call: NA
cdr3_nt: TGTGCCAGCAGTGGCCTGACGGAAATGAACACTGAAGCTTTCTTT
cdr3_aa: CASSGLTEMNTEAFF

v_call: TRBV3-1
j_call: TRBJ2-3
clone_size: once
d_call: NA
cdr3_nt: TGTGCCAGCAGCACCGGGGATACGCAGTATTTT
cdr3_aa: CASSTGDTQYF

v_call: TRBV5-1
j_call: TRBJ1-4
clone_size: NA
d_call: NA
cdr3_nt: TGCGCCAGCAGCTTGGAAGGCGCTGCAACTAATGAAAAACTGTTTTTT
cdr3_aa: CASSLEGAATNEKLFF

v_call: TRBV29-1
j_call: TRBJ2-5
clone_size: NA
d_call: NA
cdr3_nt: TGCAGCGTTGAAGTCTTGGGGCCGAAGAAGGCCCAGTACTTC
cdr3_aa: CSVEVLGPKKAQYF

v_call: TRBV7-9
j_call: TRBJ1-5
clone_size: NA
d_call: TRBD1
cdr3_nt: TGTGCCAGCAGCTCCTCCCGCGCGCCGGACAGGGAAAGCAATCAGCCCCAGCATTTT
cdr3_aa: CASSSSRAPDRESNQPQHF

v_call: TRBV29-1
j_call: TRBJ1-1
clone_size: NA
d_call: TRBD1
cdr3_nt: TGCAGCGTTCGTGACAGGGGTCAGAACACTGAAGCTTTCTTT
cdr3_aa: CSVRDRGQNTEAFF

v_call: TRBV7-2
j_call: TRBJ2-5
clone_size: NA
d_call: NA
cdr3_nt: TGTGCCAGCAGCATCGTGGAGACAGAGCAAGAGACCCAGTACTTC
cdr3_aa: CASSIVETEQETQYF

v_call: TRBV20-1
j_call: TRBJ1-2
clone_size: NA
d_call: TRBD1
cdr3_nt: TGCAGTGCTTTGACAGGGGCGGACTATGGCTACACCTTC
cdr3_aa: CSALTGADYGYTF

v_call: TRBV4-1
j_call: TRBJ1-5
clone_size: NA
d_call: NA
cdr3_nt: TGCGCCAGCAGCCAGGACGACAGGCTTTTTCAGCCCCAGCATTTT
cdr3_aa: CASSQDDRLFQPQHF

v_call: TRBV2
j_call: TRBJ2-7
clone_size: NA
d_call: TRBD2
cdr3_nt: TGTGCCAGCAAGGTTAGCGGGCCTGACGAGCAGTACTTC
cdr3_aa: CASKVSGPDEQYF

v_call: TRBV6-5
j_call: TRBJ2-6
clone_size: NA
d_call: NA
cdr3_nt: TGTGCCAGCAGTGGGCCCTCTGGGGCCAACGTCCTGACTTTC
cdr3_aa: CASSGPSGANVLTF

v_call: TRBV7-9
j_call: TRBJ1-1
clone_size: NA
d_call: NA
cdr3_nt: TGTGCCAGCAGCTTAGTGACAGTGATGAACACTGAAGCTTTCTTT
cdr3_aa: CASSLVTVMNTEAFF

v_call: TRBV4-1
j_call: TRBJ2-4
clone_size: NA
d_call: NA
cdr3_nt: TGCGCCAGTTCAGGGTTCACCAAAAACATTCAGTACTTC
cdr3_aa: CASSGFTKNIQYF

v_call: TRBV20-1
j_call: TRBJ2-1
clone_size: NA
d_call: TRBD2
cdr3_nt: TGCAGTGCGAACTCCCGGGACTATCTCTACAATGAGCAGTTCTTC
cdr3_aa: CSANSRDYLYNEQFF

v_call: TRBV2
j_call: TRBJ2-7
clone_size: NA
d_call: TRBD2
cdr3_nt: TGTGCCAGCAGCATAATGACTAGCTTATACGAGCAGTACTTC
cdr3_aa: CASSIMTSLYEQYF

v_call: TRBV29-1
j_call: TRBJ1-2
clone_size: NA
d_call: NA
cdr3_nt: TGCAGCGTCGTAAGGGATACGAGTAACTATGGCTACACCTTC
cdr3_aa: CSVVRDTSNYGYTF